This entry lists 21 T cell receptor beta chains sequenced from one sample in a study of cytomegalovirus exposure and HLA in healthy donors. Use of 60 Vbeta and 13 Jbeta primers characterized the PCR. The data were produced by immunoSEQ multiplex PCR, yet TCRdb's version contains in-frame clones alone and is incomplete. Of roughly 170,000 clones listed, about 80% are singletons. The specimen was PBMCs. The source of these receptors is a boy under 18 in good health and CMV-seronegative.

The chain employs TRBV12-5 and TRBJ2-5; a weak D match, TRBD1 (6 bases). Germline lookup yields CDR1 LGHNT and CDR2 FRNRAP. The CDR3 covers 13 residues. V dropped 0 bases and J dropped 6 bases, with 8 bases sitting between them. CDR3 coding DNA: TGTGCTAGTGGTTTGGTACAGGGAAAGACCCAGTACTTC. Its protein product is CASGLVQGKTQYF.

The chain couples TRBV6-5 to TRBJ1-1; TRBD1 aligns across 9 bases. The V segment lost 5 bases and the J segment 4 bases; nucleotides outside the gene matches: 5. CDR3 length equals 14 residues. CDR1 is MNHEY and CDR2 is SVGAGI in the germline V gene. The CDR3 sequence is CASSAGTGRTEAFF. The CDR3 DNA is TGTGCCAGCAGTGCCGGGACAGGGCGCACTGAAGCTTTCTTT.

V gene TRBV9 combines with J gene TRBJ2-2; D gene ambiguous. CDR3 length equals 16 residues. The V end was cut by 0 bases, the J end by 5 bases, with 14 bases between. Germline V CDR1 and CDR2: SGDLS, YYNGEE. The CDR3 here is CASSVAPATVTGELFF. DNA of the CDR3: TGTGCCAGCAGCGTAGCCCCAGCGACTGTGACCGGGGAGCTGTTTTTT.

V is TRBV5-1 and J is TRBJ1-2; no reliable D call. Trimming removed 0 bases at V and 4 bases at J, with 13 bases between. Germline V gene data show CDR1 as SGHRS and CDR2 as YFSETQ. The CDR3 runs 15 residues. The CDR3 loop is CASSLVAGIRYGYTF. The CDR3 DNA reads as TGCGCCAGCAGCTTGGTGGCAGGCATTCGCTATGGCTACACCTTC.

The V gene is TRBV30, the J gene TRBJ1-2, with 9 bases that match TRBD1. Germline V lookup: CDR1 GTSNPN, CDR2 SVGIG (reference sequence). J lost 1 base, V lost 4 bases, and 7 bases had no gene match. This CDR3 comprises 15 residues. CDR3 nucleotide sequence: TGTGCCTGGAAACCTGACAGGGGGATTAACTATGGCTACACCTTC. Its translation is CAWKPDRGINYGYTF.

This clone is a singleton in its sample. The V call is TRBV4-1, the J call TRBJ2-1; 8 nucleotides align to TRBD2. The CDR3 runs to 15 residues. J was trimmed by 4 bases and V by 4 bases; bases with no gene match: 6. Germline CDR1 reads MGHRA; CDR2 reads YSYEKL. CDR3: CASSLGLADYNEQFF. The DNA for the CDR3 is TGCGCCAGCAGCCTAGGACTAGCAGATTACAATGAGCAGTTCTTC.

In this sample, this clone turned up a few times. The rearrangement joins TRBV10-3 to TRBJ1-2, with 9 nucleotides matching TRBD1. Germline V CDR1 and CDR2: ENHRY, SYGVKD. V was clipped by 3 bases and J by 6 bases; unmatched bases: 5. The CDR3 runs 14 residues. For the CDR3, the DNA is TGTGCCATCAGTGAAAGGGGGACAGGGAATGGCTACACCTTC. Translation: CAISERGTGNGYTF.

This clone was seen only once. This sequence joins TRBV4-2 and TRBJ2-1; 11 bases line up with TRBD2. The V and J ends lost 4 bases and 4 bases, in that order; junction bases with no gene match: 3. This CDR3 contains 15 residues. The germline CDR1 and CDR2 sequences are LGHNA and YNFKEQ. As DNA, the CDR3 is TGTGCCAGCAGCCCGACTAGCGGGGTGTACAATGAGCAGTTCTTC. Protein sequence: CASSPTSGVYNEQFF.

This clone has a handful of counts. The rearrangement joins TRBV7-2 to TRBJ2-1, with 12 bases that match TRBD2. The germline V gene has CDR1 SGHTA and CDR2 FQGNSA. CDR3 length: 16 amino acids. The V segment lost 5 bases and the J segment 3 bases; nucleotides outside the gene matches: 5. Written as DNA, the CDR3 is TGTGCCAGCAGCCTTAGGACTAGCGGGATCTACAATGAGCAGTTCTTC. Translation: CASSLRTSGIYNEQFF.

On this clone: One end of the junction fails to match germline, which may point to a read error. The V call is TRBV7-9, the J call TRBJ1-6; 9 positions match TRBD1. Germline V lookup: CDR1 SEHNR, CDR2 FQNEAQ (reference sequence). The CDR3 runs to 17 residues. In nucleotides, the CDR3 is TGTTCCAGCAGCCTCGGCCGGGACAGGGTAGAGAATTCACCCCTCCACTTT. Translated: CSSSLGRDRVENSPLHF.

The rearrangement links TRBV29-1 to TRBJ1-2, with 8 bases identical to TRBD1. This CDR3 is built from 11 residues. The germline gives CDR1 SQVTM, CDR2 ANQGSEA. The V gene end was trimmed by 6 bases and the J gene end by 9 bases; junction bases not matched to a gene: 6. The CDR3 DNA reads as TGCAGCGTGGGGACAGGCCCCAGCTACACCTTC. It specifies CSVGTGPSYTF.

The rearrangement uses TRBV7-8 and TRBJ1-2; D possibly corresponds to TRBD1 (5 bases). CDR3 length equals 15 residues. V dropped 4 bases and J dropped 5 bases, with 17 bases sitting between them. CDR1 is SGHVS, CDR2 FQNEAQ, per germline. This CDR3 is CASSSGEGEGYGYTF. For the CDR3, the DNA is TGTGCCAGCAGCTCGGGGGAGGGAGAAGGGTATGGCTACACCTTC.

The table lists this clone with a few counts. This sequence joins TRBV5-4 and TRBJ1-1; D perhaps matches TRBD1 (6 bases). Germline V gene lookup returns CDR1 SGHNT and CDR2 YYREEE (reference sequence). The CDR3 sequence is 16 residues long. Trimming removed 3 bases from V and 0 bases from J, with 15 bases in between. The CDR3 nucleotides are TGTGCCAGCAGCTCTAAGGGGGATCTAGTGAACACTGAAGCTTTCTTT. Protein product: CASSSKGDLVNTEAFF.

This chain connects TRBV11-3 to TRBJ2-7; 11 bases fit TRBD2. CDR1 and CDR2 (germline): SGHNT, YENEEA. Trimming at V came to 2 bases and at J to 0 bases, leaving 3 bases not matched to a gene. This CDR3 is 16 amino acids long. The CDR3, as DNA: TGTGCCAGCAGCTTACCTAGCGGGAGGCTCTCCTACGAGCAGTACTTC. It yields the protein CASSLPSGRLSYEQYF.

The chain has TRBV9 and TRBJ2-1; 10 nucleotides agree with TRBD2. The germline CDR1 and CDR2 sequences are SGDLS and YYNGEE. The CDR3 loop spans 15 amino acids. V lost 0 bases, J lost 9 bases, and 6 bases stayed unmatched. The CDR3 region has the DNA TGTGCCAGCAGCGTAGGGGCTAGCGGGAGTGGTGAGCAGTTCTTC. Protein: CASSVGASGSGEQFF.

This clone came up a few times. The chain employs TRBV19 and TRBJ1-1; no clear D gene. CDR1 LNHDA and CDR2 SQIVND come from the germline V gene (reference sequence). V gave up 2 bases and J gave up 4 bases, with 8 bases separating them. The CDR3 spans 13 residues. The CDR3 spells CASSISSGTEAFF. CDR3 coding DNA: TGTGCCAGTAGTATATCGAGCGGCACTGAAGCTTTCTTT.

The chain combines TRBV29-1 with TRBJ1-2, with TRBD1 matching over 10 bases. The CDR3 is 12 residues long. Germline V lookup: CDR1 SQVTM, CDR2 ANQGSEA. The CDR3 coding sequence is TGCAGTATACGGACAGGGGGATATGGCTACACCTTC. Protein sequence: CSIRTGGYGYTF.

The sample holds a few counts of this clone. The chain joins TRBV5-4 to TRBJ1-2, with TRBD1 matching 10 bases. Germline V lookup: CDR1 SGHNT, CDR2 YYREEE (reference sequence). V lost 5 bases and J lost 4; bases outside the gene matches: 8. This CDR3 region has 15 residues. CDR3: CASRGGQGLVYGYTF. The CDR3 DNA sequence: TGTGCCAGCAGGGGGGGACAGGGGTTAGTCTATGGCTACACCTTC.

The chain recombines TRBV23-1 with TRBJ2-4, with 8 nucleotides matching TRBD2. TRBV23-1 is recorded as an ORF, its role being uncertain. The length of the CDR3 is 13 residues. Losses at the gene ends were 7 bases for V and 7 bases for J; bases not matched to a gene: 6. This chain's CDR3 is CASILREGNIQYF. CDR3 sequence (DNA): TGCGCCAGCATTCTTCGGGAGGGGAACATTCAGTACTTC.

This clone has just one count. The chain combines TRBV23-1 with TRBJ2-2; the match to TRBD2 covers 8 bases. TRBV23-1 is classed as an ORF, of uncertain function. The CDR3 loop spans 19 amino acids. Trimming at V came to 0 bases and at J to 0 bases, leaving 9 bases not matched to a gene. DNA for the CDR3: TGCGCCAGCAGTCAATCGGTAACTAGCGGAACGCCGAACACCGGGGAGCTGTTTTTT. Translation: CASSQSVTSGTPNTGELFF.

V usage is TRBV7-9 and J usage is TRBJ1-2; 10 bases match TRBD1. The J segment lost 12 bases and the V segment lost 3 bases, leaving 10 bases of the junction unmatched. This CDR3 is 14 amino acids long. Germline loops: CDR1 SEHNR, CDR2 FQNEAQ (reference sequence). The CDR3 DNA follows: TGTGCCAGCAGCTTTGGGACAGGGGAATCTCTGGACACCTTC. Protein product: CASSFGTGESLDTF.